This TCR beta chain is from a study of blood T cell repertoires in COVID-19. Whole-study context: T cells, B-cell-depleted T cells, or PBMCs supplied cDNA or gDNA.

Individuals drawn from around 25 US areas were about 18 to 95 years old. Clones were read by immunoSEQ multiplex PCR, and TCRdb kept only the in-frame ones, dropping some. The sample contains around 200,000 clones, more than 80% of which appear only once. CDR1 and CDR2 (germline): KGHSH, LQKENI. J lost 8 bases, V lost 3 bases, and 3 bases had no gene match. This CDR3 spans 14 amino acids. The receptor comes from a middle-aged woman with acute COVID-19. The chain couples TRBV18 to TRBJ1-4, with 10 positions matching TRBD1. What was sequenced was PBMCs or T cells enriched from blood (not recorded which). CDR3 DNA sequence: TGTGCCAGCTCACCCGGGACAGGGGTGGAAAAACTGTTTTTT. It specifies CASSPGTGVEKLFF.